The 24 T cell receptor beta chains below all came from one sample that was sequenced in a study of blood T cell repertoires in COVID-19. TCRdb's copy holds only in-frame clones and misses some; the assay was immunoSEQ multiplex PCR. The sample carries more than 150,000 clones, approximately 85% recorded once. The source material was peripheral blood. Receptor source: a woman of 80 years or more with acute or convalescent COVID-19.

The DNA for the CDR3 is TGCGCCAGCAGCTTGGCTCAAGGGGTGGGGGAGCAGTACTTC. Encoded protein: CASSLAQGVGEQYF. The J gene is TRBJ2-7, the V gene TRBV5-1; perhaps TRBD1 as D (5 bases). The CDR3 extends over 14 amino acids. Germline loops: CDR1 SGHRS, CDR2 YFSETQ. Trimming took off 0 bases at V and 7 bases at J, with 14 bases between the two ends. The full variable domain, with the rest looked up from reference TRBV5-1 and TRBJ2-7, is KAGVTQTPRYLIKTRGQQVTLSCSPISGHRSVSWYQQTPGQGLQFLFEYFSETQRNKGNFPGRFSGRQFSNSRSEMNVSTLELGDSALYLCASSLAQGVGEQYFGPGTRLTVT.

The J gene is TRBJ1-4, the V gene TRBV15; D may be TRBD1 (5 bases). The CDR3 is 13 residues long. Germline loops: CDR1 LNHNV, CDR2 YYDKDF (reference sequence). V was shortened by 5 bases and J by 7 bases, with 11 bases between the two germline ends. The CDR3 reads CATSGGVIEKLFF. DNA for the CDR3: TGTGCCACCAGCGGGGGGGTGATTGAAAAACTGTTTTTT. Complete variable domain (other parts from reference TRBV15 and TRBJ1-4): DAMVIQNPRYQVTQFGKPVTLSCSQTLNHNVMYWYQQKSSQAPKLLFHYYDKDFNNEADTPDNFQSRRPNTSFCFLDIRSPGLGDTAMYLCATSGGVIEKLFFGSGTQLSVL.

The J gene is TRBJ1-4, the V gene TRBV30, with D perhaps TRBD1 (5 bases). Germline CDR1 and CDR2: GTSNPN and SVGIG (reference sequence). CDR3 length: 13 residues. V lost 2 bases and J lost 10, with 14 bases in between. CDR3 in amino acids: CAWSLGGLGKLFF. DNA of the CDR3: TGTGCCTGGAGTCTTGGGGGGTTGGGAAAACTGTTTTTT.

The chain carries TRBV3-1 (or the pseudogene TRBV3-2) and TRBJ2-5, with no clear D. Trimming took 3 bases from V and 5 from J, leaving 19 bases between them. The CDR3 has 16 residues. Germline V gives CDR1 LGHDT, CDR2 YNNKEL (reference sequence). The CDR3 loop reads CASSQLFDRDSETQYF. CDR3 nucleotides: TGTGCCAGCAGCCAGCTCTTCGATAGAGATTCGGAGACCCAGTACTTC.

The rearrangement links TRBV10-3 to TRBJ1-4; D unresolved. CDR1 and CDR2 from the germline V gene are ENHRY and SYGVKD. With 5 bases removed from V and 7 bases from J, the gap between germline ends came to 11 bases. The CDR3 is 13 amino acids. The CDR3 reads CAISLDSSEKLFF. CDR3 in DNA: TGTGCCATCAGTCTAGATTCTAGTGAAAAACTGTTTTTT.

The chain joins TRBV3-1 (or the pseudogene TRBV3-2) to TRBJ2-3, with 13 positions matching TRBD2. There are 16 residues in the CDR3. The V gene's germline CDR1 is LGHDT and CDR2 YNNKEL (reference sequence). The J segment lost 7 bases and the V segment lost 5 bases, leaving 9 bases of the junction unmatched. As DNA, the CDR3 is TGTGCCAGCAGCTTTAGACCGGGACTAGCGGGATATACGCAGTATTTT. Translation: CASSFRPGLAGYTQYF.

The CDR3 spells CASSIEDHGKKLFF. The CDR3 DNA is TGTGCCAGTAGTATTGAGGACCACGGGAAAAAACTGTTTTTT. The rearrangement joins TRBV19 to TRBJ1-4; D gene ambiguous. The germline CDR1 and CDR2 sequences are LNHDA and SQIVND (reference sequence). The CDR3 extends over 14 amino acids. Deletions cut 3 bases from V and 9 bases from J, with 14 bases between.

V usage is TRBV30 and J usage is TRBJ2-6, with a tentative D call TRBD2 (5 bases). CDR1 and CDR2 from the germline V gene are GTSNPN and SVGIG (reference sequence). CDR3 length equals 16 residues. V was cut by 6 bases and J by 3 bases, with 18 bases left in between. The CDR3, as DNA: TGTGCCTGCTGGCCGCCGAGAGGGCTTGGGGCCAACGTCCTGACTTTC. Residues: CACWPPRGLGANVLTF.

The J gene is TRBJ2-1, the V gene TRBV19, with D unclear. The CDR3 has 15 residues. The V and J ends lost 0 bases and 0 bases respectively, with 6 bases between them. Looked up from germline, CDR1 is LNHDA and CDR2 is SQIVND (reference sequence). CDR3 residues: CASSIDLSSYNEQFF. The CDR3 DNA sequence: TGTGCCAGTAGTATAGATCTCAGCTCCTACAATGAGCAGTTCTTC.

This chain joins TRBV7-2 and TRBJ2-2; 8 bases align to TRBD1. The germline V gene has CDR1 SGHTA and CDR2 FQGNSA. The CDR3 runs 17 residues. V gave up 7 bases and J gave up 3 bases; unmatched junction bases: 13. DNA for the CDR3: TGTGCCAGCAAAGCCTCAGGGGGCGTTATATACACCGGGGAGCTGTTTTTT. Protein sequence: CASKASGGVIYTGELFF.

This clone was observed once. The chain is built from TRBV5-6 and TRBJ1-6; D might be TRBD1 (6 bases). V was cut by 0 bases and J by 9 bases, with 13 bases left in between. The CDR3 is made up of 15 amino acids. Germline values: CDR1 SGHDT, CDR2 YYEEEE. CDR3 sequence (DNA): TGTGCCAGCAGCTTGGCAGGGGCGAACCGTTCACCCCTCCACTTT. The encoded protein is CASSLAGANRSPLHF.

The V call is TRBV7-2, the J call TRBJ1-6; 9 nucleotides match TRBD1. The CDR3 sequence is 15 residues long. Per the germline V gene, CDR1 is SGHTA and CDR2 is FQGNSA. Trimming removed 4 bases from V and 7 bases from J; junction bases left unmatched: 5. CDR3 DNA sequence: TGTGCCAGCAGCTCGCCGGGACAGGGAAATTCACCCCTCCACTTT. Translated: CASSSPGQGNSPLHF. The whole variable domain, filled in from reference TRBV7-2 and TRBJ1-6, reads GAGVSQSPSNKVTEKGKDVELRCDPISGHTALYWYRQSLGQGLEFLIYFQGNSAPDKSGLPSDRFSAERTGGSVSTLTIQRTQQEDSAVYLCASSSPGQGNSPLHFGNGTRLTVT.

This chain connects TRBV6-2 or TRBV6-3 to TRBJ2-3; 8 nucleotides agree with TRBD1. The ends lost 2 bases at V and 5 bases at J; junction bases unmatched: 3. This CDR3 has 14 residues. The germline gives CDR1 MNHEY, CDR2 SVGEGT. CDR3 loop: CASSYLQGGDTQYF. The CDR3 region has the DNA TGTGCCAGCAGTTACCTACAGGGGGGAGATACGCAGTATTTT.

The V call is TRBV12-3 or TRBV12-4, the J call TRBJ2-7, with TRBD1 identical over 7 bases. The CDR3 spans 13 residues. V shed 3 bases, J shed 3 bases, and the junction held 2 bases outside the gene matches. Here the CDR3 DNA reads TGTGCCAGCAGTTTCTACAGGGGCTACGAGCAGTACTTC. Translated: CASSFYRGYEQYF.

The chain recombines TRBV6-5 with TRBJ1-5; 8 bases are a match to TRBD1. The V segment lost 6 bases and the J segment 2 bases; nucleotides outside the gene matches: 6. Germline V CDR1 and CDR2: MNHEY, SVGAGI. This CDR3 has 15 amino acids. The CDR3 coding sequence is TGTGCCAGCAGAACCGGACAGGGTGGCAATCAGCCCCAGCATTTT. Its translation is CASRTGQGGNQPQHF.

The V gene is TRBV7-2, the J gene TRBJ2-1; no clear D. Trimming left V 10 bases short and J 0 bases short, with 13 bases between. Germline V gene lookup returns CDR1 SGHTA and CDR2 FQGNSA. This CDR3 has 14 residues. The CDR3 sequence is CATGGRSSYNEQFF. CDR3 coding DNA: TGTGCCACCGGCGGCCGTAGCTCCTACAATGAGCAGTTCTTC.

This chain uses TRBV11-3 with TRBJ2-2; possibly TRBD2 for D (5 bases). This CDR3 spans 16 amino acids. The germline V gene encodes CDR1 SGHNT and CDR2 YENEEA. V lost 2 bases and J 7 bases, leaving 17 bases between the germline ends. CDR3 nucleotides: TGTGCCAGCAGCTTAATGGTCGCGGGTATGGGCGGGGAGCTGTTTTTT. This sequence encodes CASSLMVAGMGGELFF.

This clone was recorded only once. The rearrangement joins TRBV19 to TRBJ2-3; 10 bases line up with TRBD2. V lost 5 bases and J lost 4; bases outside the gene matches: 9. Germline V gene lookup returns CDR1 LNHDA and CDR2 SQIVND (reference sequence). The CDR3 totals 16 residues. The CDR3 reads CASSFQAGGRADTQYF. CDR3 bases: TGTGCCAGTAGTTTTCAAGCGGGGGGGAGGGCAGATACGCAGTATTTT.

The chain joins TRBV19 to TRBJ2-1, with a weak D call TRBD2 (5 bases). Germline V gives CDR1 LNHDA, CDR2 SQIVND (reference sequence). Trimming stripped 5 bases from V and 7 bases from J, with 15 bases between. The CDR3 covers 14 residues. CDR3 protein: CASSPFTAGNEQFF. The CDR3 DNA is TGTGCCAGTAGTCCGTTTACGGCGGGTAATGAGCAGTTCTTC.

This chain connects TRBV5-6 to TRBJ1-6, with TRBD1 matching 8 bases. This CDR3 comprises 15 residues. The germline V gene encodes CDR1 SGHDT and CDR2 YYEEEE. The J segment lost 10 bases and the V segment lost 3 bases, leaving 9 bases of the junction unmatched. The CDR3 region has the DNA TGTGCCAGCAGCTCCCTGCATGACAGGGGCTCACCCCTCCACTTT. Translation: CASSSLHDRGSPLHF.

The chain employs TRBV7-3 and TRBJ2-3, with 7 bases that match TRBD2. Trimming cost V 0 bases and J 3 bases; bases outside gene matches: 6. CDR3 size: 16 residues. The germline V gene has CDR1 SGHTA and CDR2 FQGTGA. The CDR3 loop reads CASSLTASGGTDTQYF. CDR3 sequence (DNA): TGTGCCAGCAGCTTAACGGCTAGCGGTGGGACAGATACGCAGTATTTT.

The gene calls are TRBV30 and TRBJ2-5; 8 bases align to TRBD1. This CDR3 is built from 14 residues. CDR1 is GTSNPN and CDR2 is SVGIG in the germline V gene (reference sequence). The ends lost 1 base at V and 4 bases at J; junction bases unmatched: 5. The CDR3 region is CAWSGGRGRETQYF. The CDR3 region has the DNA TGTGCCTGGAGTGGTGGCAGGGGGCGAGAGACCCAGTACTTC. Using reference TRBV30 and TRBJ2-5 for the parts outside the CDR3, the full variable domain is SQTIHQWPATLVQPVGSPLSLECTVEGTSNPNLYWYRQAAGRGLQLLFYSVGIGQISSEVPQNLSASRPQDRQFILSSKKLLLSDSGFYLCAWSGGRGRETQYFGPGTRLLVL.

The J gene is TRBJ2-7, the V gene TRBV7-9, with 7 nucleotides matching TRBD1. The length of the CDR3 is 18 residues. V was clipped by 2 bases and J by 3 bases; unmatched bases: 16. Germline V gene data show CDR1 as SEHNR and CDR2 as FQNEAQ (reference sequence). CDR3 in DNA: TGTGCCAGCAGCTTACAGGGACCGGGACAGATAATTTTCTACGAGCAGTACTTC. Its protein is CASSLQGPGQIIFYEQYF.

The genes are TRBV19 and TRBJ1-2; D possibly corresponds to TRBD1 (6 bases). The CDR3 contains 13 residues. V was pared by 7 bases and J by 8 bases, with 17 bases between. The germline gives CDR1 LNHDA, CDR2 SQIVND (reference sequence). The DNA of the CDR3 is TGTGCCAGTAAAGGGTCTCCGGGGGGCGGCTACACCTTC. It translates to CASKGSPGGGYTF.